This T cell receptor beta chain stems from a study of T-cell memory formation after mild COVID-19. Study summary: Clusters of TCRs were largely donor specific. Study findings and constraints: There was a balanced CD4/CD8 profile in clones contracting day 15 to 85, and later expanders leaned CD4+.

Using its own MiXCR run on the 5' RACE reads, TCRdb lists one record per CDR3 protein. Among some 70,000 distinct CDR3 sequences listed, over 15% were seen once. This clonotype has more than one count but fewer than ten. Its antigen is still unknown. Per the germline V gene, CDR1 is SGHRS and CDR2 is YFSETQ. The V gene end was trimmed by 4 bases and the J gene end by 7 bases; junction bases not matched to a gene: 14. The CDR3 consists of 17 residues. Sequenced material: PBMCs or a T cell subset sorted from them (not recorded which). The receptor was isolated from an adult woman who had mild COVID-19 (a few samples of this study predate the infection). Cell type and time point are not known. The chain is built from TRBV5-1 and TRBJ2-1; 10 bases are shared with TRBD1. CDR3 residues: CASSAASDRGLGNEQFF. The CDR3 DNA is TGCGCCAGCAGCGCCGCATCCGACAGGGGGCTAGGTAATGAGCAGTTCTTC. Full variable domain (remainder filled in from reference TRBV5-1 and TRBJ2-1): KAGVTQTPRYLIKTRGQQVTLSCSPISGHRSVSWYQQTPGQGLQFLFEYFSETQRNKGNFPGRFSGRQFSNSRSEMNVSTLELGDSALYLCASSAASDRGLGNEQFFGPGTRLTVL.